This entry lists 19 T cell receptor beta chains sequenced from one sample in a study of blood T cell repertoires in COVID-19. Measured with immunoSEQ multiplex PCR; TCRdb has only the in-frame clones, and not every one. The sample consists of 250,000 or so clones, around nine tenths of them appearing once. Sequencing was done on a sample of peripheral blood. The receptor set was obtained from a man aged 18-30 years with active or convalescent COVID-19.

This clone came up once. The rearrangement links TRBV18 to TRBJ1-1, with D perhaps TRBD1 (5 bases). Germline loops: CDR1 KGHSH, CDR2 LQKENI. The CDR3 is 15 residues long. Trimming shortened V by 1 base and J by 6 bases, and 15 bases separated the two germline ends. CDR3 coding DNA: TGTGCCAGCTCACCACATGCAGGGTTTTCGGCTGAAGCTTTCTTT. Residues: CASSPHAGFSAEAFF. The full variable domain, completed using reference TRBV18 and TRBJ1-1, is NAGVMQNPRHLVRRRGQEARLRCSPMKGHSHVYWYRQLPEEGLKFMVYLQKENIIDESGMPKERFSAEFPKEGPSILRIQQVVRGDSAAYFCASSPHAGFSAEAFFGQGTRLTVV.

The V and J genes are TRBV3-1 (or the pseudogene TRBV3-2) and TRBJ2-3; perhaps TRBD2 as D (6 bases). The CDR3 runs 13 residues. CDR1 and CDR2 (germline): LGHDT, YNNKEL (reference sequence). Deletions cut 8 bases from V and 4 bases from J, with 13 bases between. The CDR3: CASGTLGADTQYF. The CDR3 coding sequence is TGTGCCAGCGGGACTTTAGGCGCAGATACGCAGTATTTT.

The genes are TRBV3-1 (or the pseudogene TRBV3-2) and TRBJ2-5; 10 bases align to TRBD2. V was clipped by 3 bases and J by 5 bases; unmatched bases: 6. The CDR3 consists of 15 residues. Germline V lookup: CDR1 LGHDT, CDR2 YNNKEL (reference sequence). The CDR3 spells CASSQKAGGLETQYF. In DNA, the CDR3 is TGTGCCAGCAGCCAGAAAGCGGGGGGGTTGGAGACCCAGTACTTC.

V and J are TRBV19 and TRBJ2-1, with TRBD2 matching 11 bases. The junction had 11 bases not matched to a gene; V was cut back by 6 bases and J by 7 bases. CDR3 length equals 16 residues. Germline V gene data show CDR1 as LNHDA and CDR2 as SQIVND (reference sequence). DNA of the CDR3: TGTGCCAGTAGGGCTTTAGCGGGAGGGGTAGCAAATGAGCAGTTCTTC. Translated, it gives CASRALAGGVANEQFF.

V gene TRBV6-5 combines with J gene TRBJ2-1; D perhaps matches TRBD2 (6 bases). The ends were cut back, 5 bases at V and 8 bases at J, with 13 bases in the middle. Germline V gene sequence: CDR1 MNHEY, CDR2 SVGAGI. This CDR3 has 13 residues. This CDR3 reads CASSPSPGDEQFF. The CDR3 DNA reads as TGTGCCAGCAGTCCAAGCCCGGGGGATGAGCAGTTCTTC.

CDR3 bases: TGCAGTGCTAGCAATTCTGGCTACACCTTC. Translating it yields CSASNSGYTF. The gene calls are TRBV20-1 and TRBJ1-2; D is uncertain. Per the germline V gene, CDR1 is DFQATT and CDR2 is SNEGSKA (reference sequence). The germline V and J ends were trimmed by 3 bases and 7 bases, with 6 bases remaining between them. The CDR3 loop spans 10 amino acids.

This clone has just one count. The V call is TRBV9, the J call TRBJ2-1; 7 nucleotides agree with TRBD2. The J segment lost 5 bases and the V segment lost 0 bases, leaving 2 bases of the junction unmatched. The germline CDR1 and CDR2 sequences are SGDLS and YYNGEE. The CDR3 consists of 14 residues. CDR3 amino acids: CASSVGGLDNEQFF. CDR3 coding DNA: TGTGCCAGCAGCGTAGGAGGACTAGACAATGAGCAGTTCTTC. Together with reference TRBV9 and TRBJ2-1, the CDR3 gives the full variable domain: DSGVTQTPKHLITATGQRVTLRCSPRSGDLSVYWYQQSLDQGLQFLIQYYNGEERAKGNILERFSAQQFPDLHSELNLSSLELGDSALYFCASSVGGLDNEQFFGPGTRLTVL.

The chain combines TRBV7-2 with TRBJ2-7; perhaps TRBD1 as D (6 bases). The CDR3 extends over 14 amino acids. Between the trimmed V and J ends, which lost 4 bases and 4 bases, there was a span of 14 bases. Germline values: CDR1 SGHTA, CDR2 FQGNSA. The CDR3 nucleotides are TGTGCCAGCAGCTCCGGGACACCGCCTTACGAGCAGTACTTC. This gives the protein CASSSGTPPYEQYF. Variable domain in full (rest from reference TRBV7-2 and TRBJ2-7): GAGVSQSPSNKVTEKGKDVELRCDPISGHTALYWYRQSLGQGLEFLIYFQGNSAPDKSGLPSDRFSAERTGGSVSTLTIQRTQQEDSAVYLCASSSGTPPYEQYFGPGTRLTVT.

This chain connects TRBV2 to TRBJ2-3, with 8 positions matching TRBD2. CDR1 and CDR2 (germline): SNHLY, FYNNEI. V lost 5 bases, J lost 5 bases, and 9 bases stayed unmatched. The CDR3 loop spans 15 amino acids. The CDR3, as DNA: TGTGCCAGCAGTCCCCAGCGGGAGTGGGGAGATACGCAGTATTTT. Its translation: CASSPQREWGDTQYF.

J is TRBJ1-2 and V is TRBV19; TRBD1 matches 7 bases. The V and J ends lost 6 bases and 3 bases, in that order; junction bases with no gene match: 4. From germline, CDR1 is LNHDA and CDR2 SQIVND (reference sequence). This CDR3 region has 13 residues. This chain's CDR3 is CASSGQGDYGYTF. The CDR3, as DNA: TGTGCCAGTAGCGGTCAGGGGGACTATGGCTACACCTTC.

The V and J genes are TRBV28 and TRBJ1-4; 10 bases are a match to TRBD1. V lost 3 bases, J lost 8 bases, and 6 bases stayed unmatched. The CDR3 is 15 residues long. Per the germline V gene, CDR1 is MDHEN and CDR2 is SYDVKM. The CDR3 nucleotides read TGTGCCAGCAGTTTTCAGAGGACAGGGGGAGAAAAACTGTTTTTT. As protein: CASSFQRTGGEKLFF.

J is TRBJ1-1 and V is TRBV7-9; TRBD1 might be the D (5 bases). The V end lost 5 bases, the J end lost 5 bases, and 15 bases lay between the germline ends. Germline V lookup: CDR1 SEHNR, CDR2 FQNEAQ (reference sequence). This CDR3 comprises 14 residues. In nucleotides, the CDR3 is TGTGCCAGCAGCCGCAGGTTTGGGGGGACTGAAGCTTTCTTT. Translation: CASSRRFGGTEAFF.

The V and J genes are TRBV30 and TRBJ1-4, with TRBD1 identical over 9 bases. CDR1 GTSNPN and CDR2 SVGIG come from the germline V gene (reference sequence). V gave up 6 bases and J gave up 12 bases; unmatched junction bases: 14. The CDR3 loop spans 14 amino acids. This CDR3 reads CACLRGQGLRELFF. In DNA, the CDR3 is TGTGCCTGTCTACGGGGACAGGGTTTAAGGGAACTGTTTTTT.

The chain links TRBV11-1 to TRBJ2-3; the match to TRBD2 covers 7 bases. CDR1 and CDR2 (germline): SGHAT, FQDESV (reference sequence). Trimming removed 5 bases from V and 9 bases from J; junction bases left unmatched: 17. The CDR3 extends over 16 amino acids. CDR3 DNA sequence: TGTGCCAGCAGCGGAAGGGCTAGCGGAGGGAGTGAGACGCAGTATTTT. Its protein product is CASSGRASGGSETQYF.

A single count supports this clone. The chain recombines TRBV3-1 (or the pseudogene TRBV3-2) with TRBJ2-1; 7 positions agree with TRBD2. Germline CDR1 is LGHDT and CDR2 is YNNKEL (reference sequence). V lost 7 bases, J lost 7 bases, and 25 bases stayed unmatched. There are 19 residues in the CDR3. The DNA for the CDR3 is TGTGCCAGCACCCCGTCCATCTTCCGGGAGGAGCCAGACTTGAATGAGCAGTTCTTC. The encoded protein is CASTPSIFREEPDLNEQFF.

CDR3 region: CASSRRSGGTGEAPLHF. The CDR3 bases are TGTGCCAGCAGTCGCCGATCCGGTGGGACAGGGGAAGCACCCCTCCACTTT. This chain connects TRBV6-2 or TRBV6-3 to TRBJ1-6; 10 positions agree with TRBD1. The V gene's germline CDR1 is MNHEY and CDR2 SVGEGT. CDR3 length equals 17 residues. Germline trimming cut 5 bases from V and 11 bases from J; bases unmatched to any gene: 15.

In its sample, this clone was seen once. The rearrangement joins TRBV28 to TRBJ2-7; 8 nucleotides align to TRBD2. Germline values: CDR1 MDHEN, CDR2 SYDVKM. After removal of 5 bases from V and 7 bases from J, the junction contained 13 bases not matched to a gene. CDR3 size: 15 residues. The CDR3, as DNA: TGTGCCAGCAGTCGACCCGGGACTAGTCTGTTTGAGCAGTACTTC. It is translated as CASSRPGTSLFEQYF.

The chain has TRBV18 and TRBJ2-5, with D perhaps TRBD2 (5 bases). The CDR3 has 15 residues. Trimming shortened V by 3 bases and J by 1 base, and 12 bases separated the two germline ends. Looked up from germline, CDR1 is KGHSH and CDR2 is LQKENI. Written as DNA, the CDR3 is TGTGCCAGCTCACCCCGGGGTAACTCCCAAGAGACCCAGTACTTC. It yields the protein CASSPRGNSQETQYF.

The V call is TRBV5-1, the J call TRBJ2-1, with 10 bases matching TRBD1. V dropped 3 bases and J dropped 2; count of bases not matched to a gene: 2. Germline assignment: CDR1 SGHRS and CDR2 YFSETQ. CDR3 length: 15 residues. The CDR3 DNA sequence: TGCGCCAGCAGCTCCGACAGGGGGCCCTACAATGAGCAGTTCTTC. This codes for CASSSDRGPYNEQFF.